These 18 T cell receptor beta chains share one sample of origin, sequenced in a study of cytomegalovirus exposure and HLA in healthy donors. Clones were sequenced by immunoSEQ multiplex PCR, and TCRdb holds only the in-frame ones, with some missing. The sample has approximately 270,000 clones, roughly 84% seen once. Sample: PBMCs. The receptors here all came from a man aged 18 to 35 in good health and CMV-seropositive.

J is TRBJ2-2 and V is TRBV29-1, with a possible D match to TRBD1 (6 bases). CDR1 is SQVTM, CDR2 ANQGSEA, per germline. V was cut by 1 base and J by 7 bases, with 16 bases left in between. The CDR3 covers 15 residues. CDR3 bases: TGCAGCGTTGAAGTCCGGACAGCGCTGGTCGGGGAGCTGTTTTTT. This gives the protein CSVEVRTALVGELFF.

The chain carries TRBV7-9 and TRBJ1-1; 7 positions agree with TRBD1. Trimming took 5 bases from V and 1 from J; bases not matched to a gene: 1. From germline, CDR1 is SEHNR and CDR2 FQNEAQ (reference sequence). The length of the CDR3 is 13 residues. The CDR3 region has the DNA TGTGCCAGCAGCGGACAGGAGAACACTGAAGCTTTCTTT. Amino acid sequence: CASSGQENTEAFF.

V usage is TRBV7-9 and J usage is TRBJ2-7; TRBD1 agrees at 8 bases. Trimming at V came to 1 base and at J to 6 bases, leaving 5 bases not matched to a gene. The germline V gene encodes CDR1 SEHNR and CDR2 FQNEAQ (reference sequence). The CDR3 is made up of 14 amino acids. Written as DNA, the CDR3 is TGTGCCAGCAGCTTAGGGACAGGGATCGGCGAGCAGTACTTC. The encoded protein is CASSLGTGIGEQYF.

This chain links TRBV2 with TRBJ2-7; 9 nucleotides line up with TRBD1. Germline lookup yields CDR1 SNHLY and CDR2 FYNNEI. This CDR3 has 15 residues. The ends lost 6 bases at V and 2 bases at J; junction bases unmatched: 8. DNA of the CDR3: TGTGCCAGCAGCCGCACCGGGACAGGGCCCTACGAGCAGTACTTC. Its translation is CASSRTGTGPYEQYF.

CDR3 region: CATSRGGRNTGELFF. DNA for the CDR3: TGTGCCACCAGCAGAGGGGGGCGGAACACCGGGGAGCTGTTTTTT. The gene calls are TRBV15 and TRBJ2-2; TRBD1 is a possible D gene (6 bases). Per the germline V gene, CDR1 is LNHNV and CDR2 is YYDKDF (reference sequence). The CDR3 contains 15 residues. V was clipped by 1 base and J by 1 base, with 7 bases between them.

The rearrangement uses TRBV7-8 and TRBJ2-5; no clear D. The CDR3 consists of 12 residues. Germline V gene sequence: CDR1 SGHVS, CDR2 FQNEAQ. V gave up 2 bases and J gave up 3 bases, with 4 bases separating them. DNA of the CDR3: TGTGCCAGCAGCTTATATGAAGAGACCCAGTACTTC. Translated: CASSLYEETQYF.

The chain is built from TRBV18 and TRBJ1-1; TRBD1 is a possible D gene (5 bases). CDR1 and CDR2 (germline): KGHSH, LQKENI. The CDR3 covers 14 residues. V dropped 2 bases and J dropped 4 bases, with 11 bases sitting between them. For the CDR3, the DNA is TGTGCCAGCTCACCAGGAGGGGACCGCACTGAAGCTTTCTTT. Translation: CASSPGGDRTEAFF.

This clone was observed once. The V gene is TRBV7-2, the J gene TRBJ1-5; TRBD1 is a possible D gene (5 bases). V was pared by 4 bases and J by 0 bases, with 10 bases between. This CDR3 spans 15 amino acids. Germline V CDR1 and CDR2: SGHTA, FQGNSA. The CDR3 DNA sequence: TGTGCCAGCAGCTCGGGGGGTTATAGCAATCAGCCCCAGCATTTT. Translated, it gives CASSSGGYSNQPQHF.

The chain carries TRBV27 and TRBJ2-7; 8 bases are shared with TRBD2. The CDR3 is 14 residues long. Looked up from germline, CDR1 is MNHEY and CDR2 is SMNVEV (reference sequence). The ends lost 5 bases at V and 4 bases at J; junction bases unmatched: 7. In nucleotides, the CDR3 is TGTGCCAGCAGTCTCGGGACTAGTTGGTACGAGCAGTACTTC. Translation: CASSLGTSWYEQYF.

This chain connects TRBV4-1 to TRBJ2-7; TRBD2 agrees at 11 bases. Germline values: CDR1 MGHRA, CDR2 YSYEKL. The CDR3 consists of 15 residues. V lost 4 bases, J lost 6 bases, and 8 bases stayed unmatched. The CDR3 spells CASSPSTSGNGEQYF. CDR3 DNA sequence: TGCGCCAGCAGCCCGTCGACTAGCGGGAACGGCGAGCAGTACTTC.

The V call is TRBV18, the J call TRBJ2-1; D is possibly TRBD2 (6 bases). CDR1 and CDR2 (germline): KGHSH, LQKENI. This CDR3 has 16 amino acids. The V gene lost 0 bases and the J gene lost 0 bases, with 9 bases spanning the gap. Here the CDR3 reads CASSPPWDFSYNEQFF. The CDR3, as DNA: TGTGCCAGCTCACCACCTTGGGACTTCTCCTACAATGAGCAGTTCTTC.

This clone was picked up one time. The V and J genes are TRBV28 and TRBJ1-2; the D gene is possibly TRBD1 (6 bases). CDR1 is MDHEN and CDR2 is SYDVKM in the germline V gene. V was cut by 8 bases and J by 1 base, with 14 bases left in between. The CDR3 has 14 amino acids. CDR3 amino acids: CASSWGGSNYGYTF. CDR3 nucleotides: TGTGCCAGCTCTTGGGGGGGCAGTAACTATGGCTACACCTTC.

The rearrangement uses TRBV7-7 and TRBJ2-2; D possibly corresponds to TRBD1 (5 bases). CDR1 and CDR2 from the germline V gene are SSHAT and FNYEAQ (reference sequence). The CDR3 runs to 12 residues. The CDR3: CAGQGNTGELFF. CDR3 in DNA: TGTGCAGGGCAGGGGAACACCGGGGAGCTGTTTTTT.

The chain recombines TRBV29-1 with TRBJ1-2; D remains ambiguous. The CDR3 sequence is 15 residues long. The V end was cut by 6 bases, the J end by 2 bases, with 19 bases between. In germline, CDR1 is SQVTM, CDR2 ANQGSEA. CDR3 sequence (DNA): TGCAGCGTACCAAAGGATGGAGGGATGAACTATGGCTACACCTTC. This sequence encodes CSVPKDGGMNYGYTF.

This chain links TRBV7-2 with TRBJ2-3, with 7 bases identical to TRBD2. V trimming: 0 bases; J trimming: 2 bases; junction bases outside the gene matches: 5. Looked up from germline, CDR1 is SGHTA and CDR2 is FQGNSA. This CDR3 spans 16 amino acids. For the CDR3, the DNA is TGTGCCAGCAGCTTAGCGAGTGGGAGGGCCACAGATACGCAGTATTTT. This translates into CASSLASGRATDTQYF.

This chain links TRBV6-6 with TRBJ1-2; D is uncertain. This CDR3 is 14 amino acids long. Deletions cut 0 bases from V and 12 bases from J, with 17 bases between. Looked up from germline, CDR1 is MNHNY and CDR2 is SVGAGI (reference sequence). CDR3 sequence reads: CASSYSVTAREDTF. The CDR3 nucleotides are TGTGCCAGCAGTTACTCGGTAACAGCCCGTGAAGACACCTTC.

The chain carries TRBV6-1 and TRBJ1-1; D unclear. This CDR3 has 13 residues. CDR1 and CDR2 from the germline V gene are MNHNS and SASEGT. V was shortened by 7 bases and J by 5 bases, with 14 bases between the two germline ends. The CDR3 spells CASTINLGTEAFF. Here the CDR3 DNA reads TGTGCCAGCACCATTAATCTAGGGACTGAAGCTTTCTTT.

The CDR3 DNA is TGCGCCAGCAGCCAAGAGCGTTGGGACAGGCTAAGAGCTTTCTTT. This gives the protein CASSQERWDRLRAFF. This chain connects TRBV4-1 to TRBJ1-1, with TRBD1 identical over 8 bases. Germline V gene data show CDR1 as MGHRA and CDR2 as YSYEKL. The CDR3 has 15 amino acids. The ends lost 0 bases at V and 10 bases at J; junction bases unmatched: 10.